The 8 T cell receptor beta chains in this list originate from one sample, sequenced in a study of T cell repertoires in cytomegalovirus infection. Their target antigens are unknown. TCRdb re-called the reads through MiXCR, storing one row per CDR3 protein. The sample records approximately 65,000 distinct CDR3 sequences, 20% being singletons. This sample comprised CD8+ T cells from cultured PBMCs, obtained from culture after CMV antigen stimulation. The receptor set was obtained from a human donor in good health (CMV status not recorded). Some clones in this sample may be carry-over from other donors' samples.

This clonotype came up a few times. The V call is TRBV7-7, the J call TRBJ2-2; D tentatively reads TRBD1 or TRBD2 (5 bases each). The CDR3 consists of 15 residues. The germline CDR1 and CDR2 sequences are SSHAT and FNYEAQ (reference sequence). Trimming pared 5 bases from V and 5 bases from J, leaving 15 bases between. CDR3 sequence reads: CASSPWDEGTGELFF. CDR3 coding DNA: TGTGCCAGCAGCCCATGGGACGAGGGGACCGGGGAGCTGTTTTTT.

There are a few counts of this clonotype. This chain's CDR3 is CASRGQGCSPLHF. The CDR3 nucleotides read TGTGCCAGCAGGGGACAGGGATGTTCACCCCTCCACTTT. This rearrangement joins TRBV6-8 to TRBJ1-6; TRBD1 matches at 9 bases. The CDR3 runs to 13 residues. Losses at the gene ends were 6 bases for V and 9 bases for J; bases not matched to a gene: 3. Germline CDR1 is MNHGY and CDR2 is SAAAGT.

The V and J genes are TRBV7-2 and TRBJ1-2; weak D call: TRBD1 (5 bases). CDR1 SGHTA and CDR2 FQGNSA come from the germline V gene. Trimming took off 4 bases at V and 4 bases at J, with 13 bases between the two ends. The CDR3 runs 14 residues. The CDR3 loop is CASSYYTGSYGYTF. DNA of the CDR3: TGTGCCAGCAGCTACTATACAGGTTCCTATGGCTACACCTTC.

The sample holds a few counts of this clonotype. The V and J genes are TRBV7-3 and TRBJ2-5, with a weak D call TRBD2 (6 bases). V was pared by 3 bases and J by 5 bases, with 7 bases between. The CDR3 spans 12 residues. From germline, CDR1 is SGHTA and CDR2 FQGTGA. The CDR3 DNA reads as TGTGCCAGCAGCTTGCGGGGTGAGACCCAGTACTTC. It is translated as CASSLRGETQYF. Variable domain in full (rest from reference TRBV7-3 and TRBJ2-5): GAGVSQTPSNKVTEKGKYVELRCDPISGHTALYWYRQSLGQGPEFLIYFQGTGAADDSGLPNDRFFAVRPEGSVSTLKIQRTERGDSAVYLCASSLRGETQYFGPGTRLLVL.

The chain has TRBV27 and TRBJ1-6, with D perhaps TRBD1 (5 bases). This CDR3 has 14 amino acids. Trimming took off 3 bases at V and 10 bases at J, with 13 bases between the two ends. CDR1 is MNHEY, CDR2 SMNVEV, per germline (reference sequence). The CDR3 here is CASSLSQGISPLHF. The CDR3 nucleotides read TGTGCCAGCAGTTTGAGTCAGGGAATATCACCCCTCCACTTT.

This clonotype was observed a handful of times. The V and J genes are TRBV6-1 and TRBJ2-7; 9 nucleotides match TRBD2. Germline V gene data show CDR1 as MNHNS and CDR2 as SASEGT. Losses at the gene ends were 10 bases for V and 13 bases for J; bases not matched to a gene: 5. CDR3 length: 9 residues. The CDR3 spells CATERGAYF. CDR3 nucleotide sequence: TGTGCCACCGAGCGGGGGGCCTACTTC.

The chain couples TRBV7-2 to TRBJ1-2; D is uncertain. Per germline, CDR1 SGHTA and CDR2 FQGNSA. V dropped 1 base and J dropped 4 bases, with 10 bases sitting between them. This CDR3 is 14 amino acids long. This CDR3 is CASSLVRTSYGYTF. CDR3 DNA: TGTGCCAGCAGCTTAGTAAGGACCAGCTATGGCTACACCTTC.

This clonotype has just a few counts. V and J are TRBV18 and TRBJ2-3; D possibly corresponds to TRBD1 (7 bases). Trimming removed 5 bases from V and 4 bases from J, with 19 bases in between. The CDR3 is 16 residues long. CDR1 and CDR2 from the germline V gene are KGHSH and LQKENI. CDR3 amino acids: CASSGGTDSWADTQYF. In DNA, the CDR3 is TGTGCCAGCTCAGGAGGGACAGATTCGTGGGCAGATACGCAGTATTTT.